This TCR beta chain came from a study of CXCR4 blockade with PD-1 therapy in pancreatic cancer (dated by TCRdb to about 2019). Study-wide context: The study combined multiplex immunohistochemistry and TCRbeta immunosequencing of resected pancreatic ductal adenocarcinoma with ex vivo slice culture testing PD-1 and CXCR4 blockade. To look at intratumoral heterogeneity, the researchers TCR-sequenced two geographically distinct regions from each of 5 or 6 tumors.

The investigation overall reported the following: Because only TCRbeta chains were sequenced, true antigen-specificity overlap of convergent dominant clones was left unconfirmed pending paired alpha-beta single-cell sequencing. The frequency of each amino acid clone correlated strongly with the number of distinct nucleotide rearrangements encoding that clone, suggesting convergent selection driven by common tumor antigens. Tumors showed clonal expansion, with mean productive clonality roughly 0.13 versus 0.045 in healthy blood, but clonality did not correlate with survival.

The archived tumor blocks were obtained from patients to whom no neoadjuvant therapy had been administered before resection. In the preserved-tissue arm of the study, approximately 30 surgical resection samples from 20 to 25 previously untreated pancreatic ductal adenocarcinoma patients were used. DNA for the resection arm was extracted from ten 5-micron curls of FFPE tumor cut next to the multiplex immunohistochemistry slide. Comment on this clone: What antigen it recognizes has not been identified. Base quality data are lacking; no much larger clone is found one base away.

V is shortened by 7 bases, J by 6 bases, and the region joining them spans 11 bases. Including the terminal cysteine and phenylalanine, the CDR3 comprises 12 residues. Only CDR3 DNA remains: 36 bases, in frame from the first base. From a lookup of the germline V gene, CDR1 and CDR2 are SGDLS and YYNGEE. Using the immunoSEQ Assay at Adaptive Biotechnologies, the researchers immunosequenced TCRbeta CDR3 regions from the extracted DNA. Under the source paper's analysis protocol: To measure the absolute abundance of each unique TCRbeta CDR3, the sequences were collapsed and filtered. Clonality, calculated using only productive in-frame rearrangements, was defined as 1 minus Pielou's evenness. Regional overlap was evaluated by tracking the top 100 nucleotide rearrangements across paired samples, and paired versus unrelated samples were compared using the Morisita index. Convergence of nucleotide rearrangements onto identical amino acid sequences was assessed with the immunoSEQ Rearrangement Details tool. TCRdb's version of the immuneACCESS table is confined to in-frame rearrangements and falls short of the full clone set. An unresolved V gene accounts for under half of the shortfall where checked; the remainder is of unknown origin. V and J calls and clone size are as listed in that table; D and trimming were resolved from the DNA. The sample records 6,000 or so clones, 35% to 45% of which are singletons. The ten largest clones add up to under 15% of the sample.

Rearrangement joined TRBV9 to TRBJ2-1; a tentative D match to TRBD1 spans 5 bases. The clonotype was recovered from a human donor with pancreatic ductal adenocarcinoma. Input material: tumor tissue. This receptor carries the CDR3 CASGRQTNEQFF. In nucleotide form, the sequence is TGTGCCAGCGGCCGACAGACCAATGAGCAGTTCTTC.